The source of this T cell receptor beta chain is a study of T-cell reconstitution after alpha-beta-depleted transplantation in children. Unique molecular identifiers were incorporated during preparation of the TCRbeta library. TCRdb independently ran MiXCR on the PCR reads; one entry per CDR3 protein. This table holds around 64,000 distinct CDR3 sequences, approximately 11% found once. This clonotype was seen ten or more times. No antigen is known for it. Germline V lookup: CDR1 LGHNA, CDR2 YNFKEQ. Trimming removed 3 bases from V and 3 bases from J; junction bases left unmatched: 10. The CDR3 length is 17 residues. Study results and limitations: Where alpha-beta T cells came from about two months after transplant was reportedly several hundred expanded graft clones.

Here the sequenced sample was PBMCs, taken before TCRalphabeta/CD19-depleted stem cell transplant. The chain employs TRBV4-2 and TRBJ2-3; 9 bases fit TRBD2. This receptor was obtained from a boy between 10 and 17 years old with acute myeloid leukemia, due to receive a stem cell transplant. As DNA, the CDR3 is TGTGCCAGCAGCCAGGGTAATAGCGGGAGATCAACAGATACGCAGTATTTT. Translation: CASSQGNSGRSTDTQYF.